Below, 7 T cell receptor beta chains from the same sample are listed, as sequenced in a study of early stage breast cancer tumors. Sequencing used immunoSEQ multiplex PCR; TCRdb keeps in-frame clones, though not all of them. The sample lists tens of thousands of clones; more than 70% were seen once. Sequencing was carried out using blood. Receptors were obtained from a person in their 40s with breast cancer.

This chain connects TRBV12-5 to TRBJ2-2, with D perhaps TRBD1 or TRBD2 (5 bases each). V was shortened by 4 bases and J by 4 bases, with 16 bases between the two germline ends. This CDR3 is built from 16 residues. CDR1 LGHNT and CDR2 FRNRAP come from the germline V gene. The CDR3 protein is CASGYPQGGGTGELFF. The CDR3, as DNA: TGTGCTAGTGGTTATCCTCAGGGTGGGGGCACCGGGGAGCTGTTTTTT.

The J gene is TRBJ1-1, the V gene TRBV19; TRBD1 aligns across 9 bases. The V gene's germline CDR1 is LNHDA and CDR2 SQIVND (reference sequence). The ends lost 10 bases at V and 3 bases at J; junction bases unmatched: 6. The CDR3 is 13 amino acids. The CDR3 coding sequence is TGTGCCACCTCGGACAGGGGATACACTGAAGCTTTCTTT. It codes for CATSDRGYTEAFF.

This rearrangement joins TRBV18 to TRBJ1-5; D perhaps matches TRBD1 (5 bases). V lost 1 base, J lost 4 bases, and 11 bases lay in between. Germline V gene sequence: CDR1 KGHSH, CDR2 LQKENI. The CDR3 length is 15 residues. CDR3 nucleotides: TGTGCCAGCTCACCACAGGTTGGGGGAAATCAGCCCCAGCATTTT. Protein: CASSPQVGGNQPQHF. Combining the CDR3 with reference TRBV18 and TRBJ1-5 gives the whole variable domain NAGVMQNPRHLVRRRGQEARLRCSPMKGHSHVYWYRQLPEEGLKFMVYLQKENIIDESGMPKERFSAEFPKEGPSILRIQQVVRGDSAAYFCASSPQVGGNQPQHFGDGTRLSIL.

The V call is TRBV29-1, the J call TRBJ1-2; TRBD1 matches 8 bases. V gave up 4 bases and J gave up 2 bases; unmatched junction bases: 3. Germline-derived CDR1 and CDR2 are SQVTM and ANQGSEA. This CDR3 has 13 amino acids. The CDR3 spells CSVATGVNYGYTF. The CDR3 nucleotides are TGCAGCGTTGCGACAGGGGTGAACTATGGCTACACCTTC.

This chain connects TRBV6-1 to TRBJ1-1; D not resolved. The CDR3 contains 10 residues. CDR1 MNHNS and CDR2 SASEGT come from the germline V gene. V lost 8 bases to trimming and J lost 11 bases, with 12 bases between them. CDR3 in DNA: TGTGCCAGCTCCTTTCCGGTTGCTTTCTTT. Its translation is CASSFPVAFF.

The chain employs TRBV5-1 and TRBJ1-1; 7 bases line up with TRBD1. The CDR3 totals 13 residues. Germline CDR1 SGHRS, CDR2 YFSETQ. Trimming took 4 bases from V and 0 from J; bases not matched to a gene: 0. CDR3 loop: CASSDRVNTEAFF. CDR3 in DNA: TGCGCCAGCAGCGACAGGGTGAACACTGAAGCTTTCTTT.

Written as DNA, the CDR3 is TGTGCCACCAGCAGAAAAGGGGGCGGCAACACTGAAGCTTTCTTT. Protein: CATSRKGGGNTEAFF. The rearrangement joins TRBV15 to TRBJ1-1, with 7 bases aligning to TRBD1. J was trimmed by 2 bases and V by 2 bases; bases with no gene match: 5. Looked up from germline, CDR1 is LNHNV and CDR2 is YYDKDF (reference sequence). The CDR3 runs to 15 residues.